The 11 T cell receptor beta chains given below trace back to one sample, sequenced in a study of metastatic and nonmetastatic thyroid tumors. MiXCR was used by TCRdb to re-call the PCR reads. This sample has about 20,000 clones; roughly a sixth occur once, and the top ten carry about 10%. Nobody among the patients had been given any treatment before thyroid surgery. Input material: tumor tissue. Source of these receptors: a female donor with papillary thyroid cancer or a benign thyroid nodule (not recorded which). Some clones in this sample may be carry-over from other donors' samples.

Only a few counts were recorded for this clone. The V gene is TRBV10-3, the J gene TRBJ2-7; 10 bases agree with TRBD2. CDR3 size: 16 residues. Per the germline V gene, CDR1 is ENHRY and CDR2 is SYGVKD. V lost 2 bases and J lost 4; bases outside the gene matches: 8. The chain's CDR3 is CAISEPRTSGDYEQYF. Here the CDR3 DNA reads TGTGCCATCAGTGAGCCACGGACTAGCGGAGATTACGAGCAGTACTTC.

Regarding this clone: Sequence at one end of the junction differs from germline and may be a read error. The J gene is TRBJ2-7, the V gene TRBV15; no definite D call. Germline-derived CDR1 and CDR2 are LNHNV and YYDKDF (reference sequence). The length of the CDR3 is 15 residues. CDR3 nucleotides: TGTTCCACCATCAGAGATGAAGGGTCGCCCTACGAGCAGTACTTC. This codes for CSTIRDEGSPYEQYF.

In its sample, this clone was seen many times. J is TRBJ2-4 and V is TRBV12-3 or TRBV12-4, with a tentative D call TRBD2 (5 bases). The CDR3 runs to 16 residues. Trimming shortened V by 1 base and J by 0 bases, and 10 bases separated the two germline ends. In DNA, the CDR3 is TGTGCCAGCAGTTTAGGAGGGATACTAGCCAAAAACATTCAGTACTTC. Protein sequence: CASSLGGILAKNIQYF.

This clone was recorded at least ten times. The chain carries TRBV5-1 and TRBJ2-1, with 9 bases lining up with TRBD1. The CDR3 extends over 16 amino acids. The J segment lost 5 bases and the V segment lost 1 base, leaving 7 bases of the junction unmatched. CDR1 SGHRS and CDR2 YFSETQ come from the germline V gene. The CDR3 region has the DNA TGCGCCAGCAGCTTGACTACCGGGACAGGGAACAATGAGCAGTTCTTC. Its protein is CASSLTTGTGNNEQFF.

This clone is labeled medium-sized (0.01 to 0.1%). The gene calls are TRBV24-1 and TRBJ2-1, with 9 positions matching TRBD1. Germline V CDR1 and CDR2: KGHDR, SFDVKD. The CDR3 is made up of 19 amino acids. V was clipped by 2 bases and J by 3 bases; unmatched bases: 13. CDR3 in amino acids: CATSDSSSPGQGYYNEQFF. CDR3 DNA: TGTGCCACCAGTGATTCTTCCTCCCCTGGACAGGGGTACTACAATGAGCAGTTCTTC.

In its sample, this clone is medium-sized (0.01 to 0.1%). The V call is TRBV5-1, the J call TRBJ1-2; D may be TRBD1 (5 bases). Trimming removed 4 bases at V and 8 bases at J, with 15 bases between. The CDR3 is 13 amino acids. Germline V gene sequence: CDR1 SGHRS, CDR2 YFSETQ. The CDR3 sequence is CASSPLEGYGYTF. CDR3 DNA: TGCGCCAGCAGCCCACTCGAGGGGTACGGCTACACCTTC.

The table lists this clone with many counts. V gene TRBV9 combines with J gene TRBJ2-3, with TRBD2 matching 8 bases. The CDR3 runs 13 residues. Germline CDR1 and CDR2: SGDLS and YYNGEE. Germline trimming cut 2 bases from V and 6 bases from J; bases unmatched to any gene: 2. As DNA, the CDR3 is TGTGCCAGCAGCGTTCGACTAGCGGATACGCAGTATTTT. Translated: CASSVRLADTQYF.

V usage is TRBV4-1 and J usage is TRBJ2-2, with D maybe TRBD1 (6 bases). The CDR3 has 17 residues. The germline V gene encodes CDR1 MGHRA and CDR2 YSYEKL. The ends were cut back, 1 base at V and 9 bases at J, with 21 bases in the middle. DNA for the CDR3: TGCGCCAGCAGCCAAGTCCCCGGAACAGGGTTGGGACGGGAGCTGTTTTTT. The encoded protein is CASSQVPGTGLGRELFF.

By its share, this clone is medium-sized. This sample also contains other DNA sequences that code for the same CDR3. The V and J genes are TRBV5-1 and TRBJ2-7, with 11 bases matching TRBD1. Germline CDR1 reads SGHRS; CDR2 reads YFSETQ. This CDR3 comprises 14 residues. V lost 4 bases to trimming and J lost 4 bases; unmatched junction nucleotides: 4. CDR3 amino acids: CASSHGQGAYEQYF. The CDR3 DNA reads as TGCGCCAGCAGCCATGGACAGGGGGCGTACGAGCAGTACTTC.

This clone was observed at least ten times. The rearrangement joins TRBV28 to TRBJ1-1; D not resolved. The V end was cut by 2 bases, the J end by 1 base, with 5 bases between. The CDR3 consists of 13 residues. The V gene's germline CDR1 is MDHEN and CDR2 SYDVKM. The CDR3 nucleotides read TGTGCCAGCAGTTTAACGGGGAACACTGAAGCTTTCTTT. The encoded protein is CASSLTGNTEAFF.

A word on this clone: The conserved final phenylalanine or tryptophan is absent from the CDR3, which likely points to a read error. DNA for the CDR3: TGCAGCGCAGGAGGGATTAACTATGGCTACACCATA. It is translated as CSAGGINYGYTI. The chain employs TRBV29-1 and TRBJ1-2; D is unclear. The germline gives CDR1 SQVTM, CDR2 ANQGSEA. This CDR3 region has 12 residues. V dropped 7 bases and J dropped 1 base, with 10 bases sitting between them.